What follows are 22 T cell receptor beta chains derived from one specimen sequenced in a study of T cell repertoires in cytomegalovirus infection. TCRdb reprocessed the reads via MiXCR and lists one record per CDR3 protein. This sample carries hundreds of thousands of distinct CDR3 sequences, approximately 24% of them seen once, and the ten largest clones take roughly 8%. Material: CD8+ T cells from PBMCs. The receptors derive from a human donor in good health (CMV status not recorded). Some clones in this sample may be carry-over from other donors' samples.

The gene calls are TRBV14 and TRBJ2-6; D is possibly TRBD1 (6 bases). The germline gives CDR1 SGHDN, CDR2 FVKESK. With 4 bases removed from V and 0 bases from J, the gap between germline ends came to 28 bases. This CDR3 has 22 amino acids. The CDR3 coding sequence is TGTGCCAGCAGCCCCCCCTCCGACAGGTGGTTTGACAGCTCCTCTGGGGCCAACGTCCTGACTTTC. Translated, it gives CASSPPSDRWFDSSSGANVLTF.

J is TRBJ1-5 and V is TRBV4-3; D remains ambiguous. The CDR3 is 15 residues long. The V and J ends lost 1 base and 1 base respectively, with 8 bases between them. CDR1 is LGHNA and CDR2 is YSLEER in the germline V gene. The CDR3 nucleotides are TGCGCCAGCAGCCAAGGGCTGGGGAGCAATCAGCCCCAGCATTTT. This codes for CASSQGLGSNQPQHF.

A few counts support this clonotype. V gene TRBV14 combines with J gene TRBJ1-4; no definite D call. The V end was cut by 1 base, the J end by 10 bases, with 10 bases between. The CDR3 is 13 residues long. The germline CDR1 and CDR2 sequences are SGHDN and FVKESK. Written as DNA, the CDR3 is TGTGCCAGCAGCCAAGCGAGTCGGGTAAAACTGTTTTTT. Encoded protein: CASSQASRVKLFF.

The chain recombines TRBV6-6 with TRBJ2-7; 11 bases agree with TRBD1. With V trimmed by 6 bases and J by 5 bases, 6 bases remained unmatched. The V gene's germline CDR1 is MNHNY and CDR2 SVGAGI (reference sequence). This CDR3 has 14 amino acids. CDR3 amino acids: CASRGGTGGNEQYV. The CDR3 nucleotides are TGTGCCAGCAGGGGGGGGACAGGGGGGAACGAGCAGTACGTC.

The CDR3 protein is CASSDLDYYNEQFF. The CDR3 DNA reads TGTGCCAGCAGTGATTTGGACTACTACAATGAGCAGTTCTTC. This chain joins TRBV2 and TRBJ2-1, with a weak D call TRBD2 (6 bases). Germline V gives CDR1 SNHLY, CDR2 FYNNEI. This CDR3 region has 14 residues. Trimming cost V 3 bases and J 3 bases, with 9 bases left between them.

This rearrangement joins TRBV29-1 to TRBJ1-2, with D hard to call. Germline CDR1 reads SQVTM; CDR2 reads ANQGSEA. Trimming left V 3 bases short and J 1 base short, with 6 bases between. The CDR3 spans 12 residues. The CDR3 DNA reads TGCAGCGTTGAGGCAGATAACTATGGCTACACCTTC. Residues: CSVEADNYGYTF.

This clonotype was seen ten or more times. V is TRBV7-6 and J is TRBJ1-2; no definite D call. From germline, CDR1 is SGHVS and CDR2 FNYEAQ. V lost 1 base, J lost 8 bases, and 11 bases lay in between. This CDR3 has 13 amino acids. CDR3 residues: CASSLDLTQGYTF. CDR3 in DNA: TGTGCCAGCAGCTTAGACCTGACGCAGGGCTACACCTTC.

This clonotype was picked up a small number of times. V usage is TRBV12-5 and J usage is TRBJ1-1; D is undetermined. Germline V gene lookup returns CDR1 LGHNT and CDR2 FRNRAP. The length of the CDR3 is 14 residues. V was shortened by 2 bases and J by 1 base, with 8 bases between the two germline ends. For the CDR3, the DNA is TGTGCTAGTGGTTTGTGGGGTGGGAACACTGAAGCTTTCTTT. Its protein is CASGLWGGNTEAFF.

The chain couples TRBV9 to TRBJ2-1, with D possibly matching TRBD1 (6 bases). The CDR3 is 12 amino acids. CDR1 SGDLS and CDR2 YYNGEE come from the germline V gene. Trimming pared 3 bases from V and 8 bases from J, leaving 9 bases between. CDR3 DNA sequence: TGTGCCAGCAGCGGGGACACGTATGAGCAGTTCTTC. This encodes CASSGDTYEQFF.

V is TRBV29-1 and J is TRBJ1-1; D remains unclear. The V gene's germline CDR1 is SQVTM and CDR2 ANQGSEA. The CDR3 consists of 12 residues. Trimming left V 2 bases short and J 6 bases short, with 10 bases between. CDR3 nucleotide sequence: TGCAGCGTTGAAAACATTGGGGCTGAAGCTTTCTTT. It yields the protein CSVENIGAEAFF.

The V call is TRBV5-4, the J call TRBJ2-7; 7 positions match TRBD2. V lost 9 bases and J lost 5; bases outside the gene matches: 14. The CDR3 loop spans 14 amino acids. Germline values: CDR1 SGHNT, CDR2 YYREEE (reference sequence). Written as DNA, the CDR3 is TGTGCCACCGCTCCATTCGCGGGGGACCACGAGCAGTACGTC. Amino acids: CATAPFAGDHEQYV.

Worth noting for this clonotype: Possible read error: a much larger clone is one base away. This chain's CDR3 is CVSSFPGLIVNEQFF. CDR3 nucleotides: TGTGTCAGCAGTTTCCCTGGCCTAATTGTCAATGAGCAGTTCTTC. The V gene is TRBV28, the J gene TRBJ2-1; D is unresolved. This CDR3 comprises 15 residues. CDR1 and CDR2 from the germline V gene are MDHEN and SYDVKM.

The chain combines TRBV24-1 with TRBJ2-1, with 13 positions matching TRBD2. Germline V gives CDR1 KGHDR, CDR2 SFDVKD. J was trimmed by 8 bases and V by 3 bases; bases with no gene match: 12. The CDR3 is made up of 18 amino acids. CDR3 loop: CATSDTRLAGGQRDEQFF. Here the CDR3 DNA reads TGTGCCACCAGTGATACACGACTAGCGGGGGGCCAGAGGGATGAGCAGTTCTTC.

The V and J genes are TRBV28 and TRBJ1-5, with a weak D call TRBD1 (6 bases). The CDR3 spans 18 residues. Germline V gives CDR1 MDHEN, CDR2 SYDVKM. Trimming cost V 4 bases and J 1 base, with 20 bases left between them. CDR3 in DNA: TGTGCCAGCAGTTGGGGGGGGGGACACAAGTGGAGCAATCAGCCCCAGCATTTT. Its translation: CASSWGGGHKWSNQPQHF.

This chain joins TRBV20-1 and TRBJ1-6; D gene ambiguous. Germline V gene sequence: CDR1 DFQATT, CDR2 SNEGSKA (reference sequence). The CDR3 length is 11 residues. Between the trimmed V and J ends, which lost 6 bases and 5 bases, there was a span of 5 bases. Here the CDR3 reads CSALDNSPLHF. The CDR3, as DNA: TGCAGTGCACTTGATAATTCACCCCTCCACTTT.

As concerns this clonotype: This could be a read error, since a much larger clone is one nucleotide away. V gene TRBV7-9 combines with J gene TRBJ1-6; D not certain. There are 12 residues in the CDR3. In germline, CDR1 is SEHNR, CDR2 FQNEAQ (reference sequence). Trimming pared 10 bases from V and 7 bases from J, leaving 11 bases between. The CDR3 bases are TGTGCCAACACGGCAGAGAATTCACCCCTCCACTTT. It codes for CANTAENSPLHF.

The table lists this clonotype with a few counts. This rearrangement joins TRBV29-1 to TRBJ1-1, with D possibly TRBD1 on 6 matching bases. The CDR3 covers 13 residues. Germline-derived CDR1 and CDR2 are SQVTM and ANQGSEA. Trimming cost V 7 bases and J 2 bases, with 14 bases left between them. CDR3 sequence (DNA): TGCAGCGGCACAGACAGGCTTAACACTGAAGCTTTCTTT. Translated: CSGTDRLNTEAFF.

This clonotype appeared many times. The J gene is TRBJ2-3, the V gene TRBV6-5, with D hard to call. The CDR3 totals 16 residues. Germline CDR1 reads MNHEY; CDR2 reads SVGAGI. V lost 6 bases, J lost 0 bases, and 16 bases lay in between. The CDR3 DNA is TGTGCCAGCAGCCGCTCGACGCGACGGAGCACAGATACGCAGTATTTT. It yields the protein CASSRSTRRSTDTQYF.

This clonotype was counted between two and nine times. CDR3: CASSWGFAGETQYF. The CDR3 region has the DNA TGTGCCAGCAGCTGGGGGTTTGCGGGGGAGACCCAGTACTTC. This chain uses TRBV7-2 with TRBJ2-5; a weak D match, TRBD2 (6 bases). Germline V gene data show CDR1 as SGHTA and CDR2 as FQGNSA. CDR3 size: 14 residues. The V and J ends lost 4 bases and 5 bases respectively, with 14 bases between them.

The chain combines TRBV7-4 with TRBJ2-7; D possibly corresponds to TRBD1 (6 bases). This CDR3 is built from 13 residues. V shed 1 base and J shed 6 bases, with 10 bases lying between them. Germline CDR1 and CDR2: SGHVT and SQSDAQ. The DNA for the CDR3 is TGTGCCAGCAGCTTAGTCAGGGGCGGCGAGCAGTACTTC. Its protein product is CASSLVRGGEQYF.

There are a few counts of this clonotype. The chain couples TRBV6-2 or TRBV6-3 to TRBJ2-5; possibly TRBD1 for D (5 bases). Trimming left V 4 bases short and J 2 bases short, with 11 bases between. The germline CDR1 and CDR2 sequences are MNHEY and SVGEGT. The CDR3 sequence is 14 residues long. The CDR3 nucleotides are TGTGCCAGCAGTTTCCAGGGCGAGCAAGAGACCCAGTACTTC. Translation gives CASSFQGEQETQYF.

CDR3 amino acids: CASSYDAYEQYV. CDR3 bases: TGTGCCAGCAGTTACGACGCCTACGAGCAGTACGTC. V gene TRBV6-2 or TRBV6-3 combines with J gene TRBJ2-7, with D hard to call. CDR1 and CDR2 (germline): MNHEY, SVGEGT. V lost 2 bases, J lost 2 bases, and 4 bases lay in between. There are 12 residues in the CDR3.